The 2 T cell receptor beta chains reported below all come from one sample, sequenced in a study of cytomegalovirus exposure and HLA in healthy donors. The PCR contained 60 Vbeta and 13 Jbeta primers. Repertoires were generated with immunoSEQ multiplex PCR, while TCRdb's copy carries only in-frame clones and drops some. The sample records just over 200,000 clones, about 81% being singletons. Sequenced: PBMCs. The receptors come from a woman aged 40 to 50 in good health and CMV-seronegative.

This chain links TRBV5-1 with TRBJ2-7; maybe TRBD2 (5 bases). The CDR3 spans 15 residues. The germline V gene encodes CDR1 SGHRS and CDR2 YFSETQ. V shed 1 base and J shed 6 bases, with 17 bases lying between them. The CDR3 region is CASSLYRGPSREQYF. The CDR3 nucleotides are TGCGCCAGCAGCTTGTACCGCGGGCCGTCACGCGAGCAGTACTTC. The variable domain in full, completed from reference TRBV5-1 and TRBJ2-7, reads KAGVTQTPRYLIKTRGQQVTLSCSPISGHRSVSWYQQTPGQGLQFLFEYFSETQRNKGNFPGRFSGRQFSNSRSEMNVSTLELGDSALYLCASSLYRGPSREQYFGPGTRLTVT.

J is TRBJ1-1 and V is TRBV10-3; 11 bases match TRBD1. The germline gives CDR1 ENHRY, CDR2 SYGVKD. V lost 5 bases and J lost 3; bases outside the gene matches: 5. This CDR3 spans 15 amino acids. CDR3: CAISRTGGEYTEAFF. CDR3 nucleotide sequence: TGTGCCATCAGTAGGACAGGGGGCGAATACACTGAAGCTTTCTTT.